The clone carrying this T cell receptor beta chain counts as medium-sized. The data derive from a study of blood T cell repertoires in COVID-19. At the level of the study: Samples representing acute and convalescent COVID-19 were sourced from the United States, Italy and Spain.

Original processing notes: Using reference gene primer amplification, nucleated cell counts were estimated. This table comes from immunoSEQ multiplex PCR, and its TCRdb copy is limited to in-frame clones, with some not included. V, J and clone size derive from that table, while D and trimming were established from the DNA sequence. The repertoire holds about 62,000 clones, 76% seen once, with approximately 6.8% in the top ten. This clonotype was sampled from a woman in her fifties or sixties with active or convalescent COVID-19. What was sequenced was peripheral blood.

CDR3 sequence reads: CASRPSVVLTF. In DNA, the CDR3 is TGTGCCAGCAGGCCCTCGGTCGTCCTGACTTTC. This rearrangement joins TRBV21-1 to TRBJ2-6; TRBD2 is taken as the D call from the table, unchecked against the DNA. TRBV21-1 is tagged as a pseudogene. This CDR3 contains 11 residues.